This entry concerns a single T cell receptor beta chain. Germline and junction disagree at one end, which may indicate a read error. This sample's RNA came from whole unsorted tissue. Distant lung tissue was collected more than 3 cm away from the tumor edge. The data belong to a study of tumor and adjacent non-tumor tissue in lung cancer. Study at large: Patients comprised 12 adenocarcinoma, a couple of squamous cell carcinoma and 1 small cell lung cancer. Stage I to III disease affected some 11 men and about five women aged roughly 30 to 76.

This CDR3 contains 14 residues. The library came from three nested PCR rounds adapted from ARM-PCR protocols. TCRdb used MiXCR to reprocess the multiplex PCR reads, holding one entry per CDR3 protein. Among some 70,000 distinct CDR3 sequences listed, approximately 68% were seen once. This receptor was identified in a woman in her 50s with non-small cell lung cancer. Sequenced sample: distant non-tumor lung tissue. The chain employs TRBV12-3 or TRBV12-4 and TRBJ2-1, with D maybe TRBD2 (6 bases). CDR3 region: CVSSFGVGSNKQFF. The CDR3 DNA follows: TGTGTCAGCAGTTTTGGTGTCGGGAGCAATAAGCAGTTCTTC.